One and the same sample provided the 10 T cell receptor beta chains below, sequenced in a study of shared clonotypes between healthy human individuals. The table came from immunoSEQ multiplex PCR; TCRdb's copy has only in-frame clones and leaves some out. The sample consists of some 2,100,000 clones, under 97% of them appearing once. Sequencing was done on a sample of naive CD4+ T cells sorted from blood. The subset denotes: CD45RA+ positively selected. The receptors were sampled from a man between 18 and 35 years old in good health.

This clone was observed a few times. Other DNA sequences in the sample encode the same CDR3. The genes are TRBV30 and TRBJ2-7; D gene uncertain. Deletions cut 3 bases from V and 0 bases from J, with 3 bases between. The V gene's germline CDR1 is GTSNPN and CDR2 SVGIG (reference sequence). The CDR3 has 11 residues. CDR3 amino acids: CAWRGSYEQYF. The CDR3 DNA is TGTGCCTGGAGGGGCTCCTACGAGCAGTACTTC.

The count of this clone is one. The CDR3: CASSLGTGTTGSYNSPLHF. The CDR3 nucleotides read TGTGCCAGCAGCTTAGGGACAGGAACTACCGGCTCCTATAATTCACCCCTCCACTTT. The chain is built from TRBV5-8 and TRBJ1-6; 8 bases map to TRBD1. Germline V CDR1 and CDR2: SGHTS, YDEGEE. The CDR3 covers 19 residues. V was pared by 2 bases and J by 0 bases, with 10 bases of the junction left unmatched.

The rearrangement joins TRBV9 to TRBJ2-7; 11 positions agree with TRBD1. Germline loops: CDR1 SGDLS, CDR2 YYNGEE. The CDR3 runs 15 residues. V gave up 1 base and J gave up 2 bases; unmatched junction bases: 2. The CDR3 here is CASSVQGQGAYEQYF. The CDR3 DNA reads as TGTGCCAGCAGCGTACAGGGACAGGGGGCCTACGAGCAGTACTTC.

The chain combines TRBV4-2 with TRBJ1-2, with 8 bases lining up with TRBD1. This CDR3 contains 17 residues. V lost 0 bases, J lost 7 bases, and 13 bases stayed unmatched. From germline, CDR1 is LGHNA and CDR2 YNFKEQ. DNA of the CDR3: TGTGCCAGCAGCCAAGATCGGACAGGGATGAAGGGCTCTGGCTACACCTTC. Translating gives CASSQDRTGMKGSGYTF.

This chain links TRBV28 with TRBJ1-5; D may be TRBD1 (5 bases). The CDR3 is made up of 15 amino acids. Trimming pared 6 bases from V and 0 bases from J, leaving 12 bases between. The germline gives CDR1 MDHEN, CDR2 SYDVKM. The CDR3 DNA sequence: TGTGCCAGCAGGAAGGGACGTAATAGCAATCAGCCCCAGCATTTT. Translated, it gives CASRKGRNSNQPQHF.

The chain carries TRBV11-2 and TRBJ2-3; D is ambiguous. This CDR3 contains 12 residues. With 5 bases removed from V and 5 bases from J, the gap between germline ends came to 8 bases. Germline V lookup: CDR1 SGHAT, CDR2 FQNNGV. The DNA for the CDR3 is TGTGCCAGCAGCCATCAAGGAGATACGCAGTATTTT. Translating it yields CASSHQGDTQYF. Full variable domain (rest looked up from reference TRBV11-2 and TRBJ2-3): EAGVAQSPRYKIIEKRQSVAFWCNPISGHATLYWYQQILGQGPKLLIQFQNNGVVDDSQLPKDRFSAERLKGVDSTLKIQPAKLEDSAVYLCASSHQGDTQYFGPGTRLTVL.

The V and J genes are TRBV11-2 and TRBJ2-6; 11 bases fit TRBD1. The CDR3 is 16 amino acids. Germline CDR1 is SGHAT and CDR2 is FQNNGV. J gave up 1 base and V 4 bases, and 0 bases lay outside the gene matches. The CDR3 coding sequence is TGTGCCAGCAGCTGGGACAGGGGGTCTGGGGCCAACGTCCTGACTTTC. It is translated as CASSWDRGSGANVLTF.

The J gene is TRBJ2-3, the V gene TRBV5-4; no reliable D call. The CDR3 loop spans 15 amino acids. Trimming took 0 bases from V and 2 from J, leaving 10 bases between them. Germline V gene data show CDR1 as SGHNT and CDR2 as YYREEE (reference sequence). CDR3 in DNA: TGTGCCAGCAGCTTGGCAGCGATGAACACAGATACGCAGTATTTT. It encodes CASSLAAMNTDTQYF.

The chain employs TRBV9 and TRBJ1-1, with D possibly being TRBD1 (5 bases). V was pared by 3 bases and J by 9 bases, with 21 bases between. The CDR3 runs to 15 residues. The V gene's germline CDR1 is SGDLS and CDR2 YYNGEE. CDR3 in DNA: TGTGCCAGCAGCGCTCACCCTGGGACGTATCTTCAAGCTTTCTTT. Its protein is CASSAHPGTYLQAFF.

J is TRBJ2-1 and V is TRBV12-5; 12 bases map to TRBD2. Trimming removed 6 bases from V and 4 bases from J; junction bases left unmatched: 7. This CDR3 has 16 amino acids. The germline V gene has CDR1 LGHNT and CDR2 FRNRAP. Here the CDR3 reads CASGVGTSGLYNEQFF. As DNA, the CDR3 is TGTGCTAGTGGGGTCGGGACTAGCGGGCTATACAATGAGCAGTTCTTC. The full variable domain, its missing parts supplied by reference TRBV12-5 and TRBJ2-1, is DARVTQTPRHKVTEMGQEVTMRCQPILGHNTVFWYRQTMMQGLELLAYFRNRAPLDDSGMPKDRFSAEMPDATLATLKIQPSEPRDSAVYFCASGVGTSGLYNEQFFGPGTRLTVL.